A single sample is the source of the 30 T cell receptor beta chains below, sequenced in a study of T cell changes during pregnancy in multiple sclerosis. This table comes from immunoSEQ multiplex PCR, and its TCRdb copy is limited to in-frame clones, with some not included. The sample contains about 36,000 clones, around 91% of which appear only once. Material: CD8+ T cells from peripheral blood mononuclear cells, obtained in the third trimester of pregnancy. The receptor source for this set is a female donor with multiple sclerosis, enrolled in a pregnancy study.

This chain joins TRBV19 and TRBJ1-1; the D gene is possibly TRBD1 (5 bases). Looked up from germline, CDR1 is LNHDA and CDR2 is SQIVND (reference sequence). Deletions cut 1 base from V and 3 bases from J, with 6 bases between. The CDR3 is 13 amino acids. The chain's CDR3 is CASSIGTYTEAFF. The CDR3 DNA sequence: TGTGCCAGTAGTATAGGGACATACACTGAAGCTTTCTTT.

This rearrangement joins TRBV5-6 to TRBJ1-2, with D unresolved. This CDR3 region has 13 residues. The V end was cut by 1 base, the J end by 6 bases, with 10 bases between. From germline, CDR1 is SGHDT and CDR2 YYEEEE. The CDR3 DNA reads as TGTGCCAGCAGCTTGTACAGCCCGGATGGCTACACCTTC. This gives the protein CASSLYSPDGYTF.

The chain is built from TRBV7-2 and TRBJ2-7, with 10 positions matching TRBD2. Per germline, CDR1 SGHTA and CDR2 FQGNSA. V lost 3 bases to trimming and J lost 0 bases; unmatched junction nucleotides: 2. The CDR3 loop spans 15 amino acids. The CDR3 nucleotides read TGTGCCAGCAGCTTCACTAGCGGGGACTCCTACGAGCAGTACTTC. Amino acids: CASSFTSGDSYEQYF.

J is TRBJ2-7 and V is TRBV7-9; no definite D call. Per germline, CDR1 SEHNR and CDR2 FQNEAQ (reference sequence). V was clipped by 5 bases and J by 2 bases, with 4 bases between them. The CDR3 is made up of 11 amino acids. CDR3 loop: CASSITYEQYF. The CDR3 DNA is TGTGCCAGCAGCATTACCTACGAGCAGTACTTC.

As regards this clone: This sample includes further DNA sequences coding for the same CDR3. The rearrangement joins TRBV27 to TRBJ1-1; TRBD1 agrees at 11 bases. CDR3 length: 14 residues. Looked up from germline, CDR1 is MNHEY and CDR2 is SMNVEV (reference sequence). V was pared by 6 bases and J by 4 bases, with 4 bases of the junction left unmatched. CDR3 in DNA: TGTGCCAGCAGCCAGGGACAGGGGGGCACTGAAGCTTTCTTT. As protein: CASSQGQGGTEAFF.

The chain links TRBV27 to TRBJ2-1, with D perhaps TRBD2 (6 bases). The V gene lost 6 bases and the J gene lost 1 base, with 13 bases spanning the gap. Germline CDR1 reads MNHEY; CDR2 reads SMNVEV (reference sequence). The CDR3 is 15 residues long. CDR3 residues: CASRTHGGSYNEQFF. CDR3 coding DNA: TGTGCCAGCAGGACACACGGGGGTTCCTACAATGAGCAGTTCTTC.

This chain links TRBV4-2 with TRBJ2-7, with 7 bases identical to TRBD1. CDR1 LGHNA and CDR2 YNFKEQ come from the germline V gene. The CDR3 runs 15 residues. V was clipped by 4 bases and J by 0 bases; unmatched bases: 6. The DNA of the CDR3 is TGTGCCAGCAGCCTTCCCGGGACAGCCTCCTACGAGCAGTACTTC. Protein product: CASSLPGTASYEQYF.

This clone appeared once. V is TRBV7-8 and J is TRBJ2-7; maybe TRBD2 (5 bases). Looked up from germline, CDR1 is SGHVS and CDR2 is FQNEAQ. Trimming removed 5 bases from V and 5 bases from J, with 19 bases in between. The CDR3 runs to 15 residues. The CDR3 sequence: CASSDPRTVRHEQYF. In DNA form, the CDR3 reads TGTGCCAGCAGCGACCCCAGGACTGTACGGCACGAGCAGTACTTC.

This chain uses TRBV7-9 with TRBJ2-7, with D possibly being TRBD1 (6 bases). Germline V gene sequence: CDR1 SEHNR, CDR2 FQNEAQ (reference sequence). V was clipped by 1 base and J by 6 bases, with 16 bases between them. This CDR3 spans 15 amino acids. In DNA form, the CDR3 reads TGTGCCAGCAGCTTAGGGAAGGGGGAAGTAGGCGAGCAGTACTTC. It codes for CASSLGKGEVGEQYF.

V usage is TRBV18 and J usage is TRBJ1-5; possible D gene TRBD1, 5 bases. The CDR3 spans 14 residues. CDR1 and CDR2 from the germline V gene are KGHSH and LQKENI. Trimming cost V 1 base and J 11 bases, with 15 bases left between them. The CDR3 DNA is TGTGCCAGCTCACCACGGGGGGAGAGGGAGGCCCAGCATTTT. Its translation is CASSPRGEREAQHF.

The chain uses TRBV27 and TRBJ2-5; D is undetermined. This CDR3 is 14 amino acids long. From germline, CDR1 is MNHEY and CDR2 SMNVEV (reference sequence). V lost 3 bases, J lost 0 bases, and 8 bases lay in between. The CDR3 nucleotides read TGTGCCAGCAGTTTGGGTCAGGACCAAGAGACCCAGTACTTC. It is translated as CASSLGQDQETQYF.

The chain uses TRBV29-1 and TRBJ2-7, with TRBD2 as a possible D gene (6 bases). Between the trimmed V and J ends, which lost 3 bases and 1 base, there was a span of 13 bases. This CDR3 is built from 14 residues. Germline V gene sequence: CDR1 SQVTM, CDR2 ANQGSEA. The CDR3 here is CSVEEPGESYEQYF. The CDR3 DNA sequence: TGCAGCGTTGAGGAGCCGGGAGAGTCCTACGAGCAGTACTTC.

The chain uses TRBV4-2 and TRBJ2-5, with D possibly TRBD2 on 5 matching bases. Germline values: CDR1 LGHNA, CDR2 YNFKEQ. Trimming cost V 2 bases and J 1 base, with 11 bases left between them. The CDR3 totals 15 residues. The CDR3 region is CASSQNWGAQETQYF. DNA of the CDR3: TGTGCCAGCAGCCAAAACTGGGGAGCCCAAGAGACCCAGTACTTC.

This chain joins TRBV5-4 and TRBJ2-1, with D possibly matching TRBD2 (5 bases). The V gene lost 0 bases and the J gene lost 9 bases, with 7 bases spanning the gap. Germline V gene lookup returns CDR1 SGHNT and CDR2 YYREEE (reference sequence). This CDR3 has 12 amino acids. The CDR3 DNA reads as TGTGCCAGCAGCTTGGGCGAGGGTGAGCAGTTCTTC. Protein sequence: CASSLGEGEQFF. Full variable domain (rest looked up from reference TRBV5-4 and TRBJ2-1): ETGVTQSPTHLIKTRGQQVTLRCSSQSGHNTVSWYQQALGQGPQFIFQYYREEENGRGNFPPRFSGLQFPNYSSELNVNALELDDSALYLCASSLGEGEQFFGPGTRLTVL.

The CDR3 here is CASSQDRGAGGLSGQFF. The CDR3 nucleotides are TGTGCCAGCAGCCAAGATCGGGGGGCGGGGGGATTATCTGGGCAGTTCTTC. This sequence joins TRBV4-2 and TRBJ2-1, with 8 bases that match TRBD2. Germline CDR1 LGHNA, CDR2 YNFKEQ. This CDR3 spans 17 amino acids. V shed 0 bases, J shed 12 bases, and the junction held 16 bases outside the gene matches.

The CDR3 loop reads CASSLGGSPYEQYF. In DNA form, the CDR3 reads TGTGCCAGCAGCTTAGGAGGAAGTCCCTACGAGCAGTACTTC. The gene calls are TRBV5-6 and TRBJ2-7, with a possible D match to TRBD2 (5 bases). V was clipped by 2 bases and J by 2 bases, with 11 bases between them. Per germline, CDR1 SGHDT and CDR2 YYEEEE. CDR3 size: 14 residues.

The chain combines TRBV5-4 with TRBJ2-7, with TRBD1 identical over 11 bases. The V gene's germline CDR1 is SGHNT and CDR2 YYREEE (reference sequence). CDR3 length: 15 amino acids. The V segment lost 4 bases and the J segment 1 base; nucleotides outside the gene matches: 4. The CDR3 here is CASSPGTGGSYEQYF. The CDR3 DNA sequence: TGTGCCAGCAGCCCAGGGACAGGGGGATCCTACGAGCAGTACTTC.

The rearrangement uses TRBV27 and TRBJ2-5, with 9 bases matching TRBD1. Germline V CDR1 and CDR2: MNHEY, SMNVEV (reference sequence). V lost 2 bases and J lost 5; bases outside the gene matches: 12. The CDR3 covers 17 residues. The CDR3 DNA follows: TGTGCCAGCAGTTTAATCGGGACAGGGTACGTTTCGGAGACCCAGTACTTC. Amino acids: CASSLIGTGYVSETQYF.

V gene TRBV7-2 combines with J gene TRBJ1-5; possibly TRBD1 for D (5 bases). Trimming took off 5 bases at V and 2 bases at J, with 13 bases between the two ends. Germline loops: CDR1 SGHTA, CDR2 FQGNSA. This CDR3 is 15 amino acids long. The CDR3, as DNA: TGTGCCAGCAGCCCAAGGGGTTTTGGCAATCAGCCCCAGCATTTT. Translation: CASSPRGFGNQPQHF.

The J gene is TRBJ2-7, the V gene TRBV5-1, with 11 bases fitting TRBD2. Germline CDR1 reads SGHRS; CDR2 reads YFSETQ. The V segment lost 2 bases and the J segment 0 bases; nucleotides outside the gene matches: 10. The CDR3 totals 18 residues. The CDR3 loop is CASSLMMLAGGPSYEQYF. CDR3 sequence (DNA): TGCGCCAGCAGCTTAATGATGCTAGCGGGGGGACCCTCCTACGAGCAGTACTTC.

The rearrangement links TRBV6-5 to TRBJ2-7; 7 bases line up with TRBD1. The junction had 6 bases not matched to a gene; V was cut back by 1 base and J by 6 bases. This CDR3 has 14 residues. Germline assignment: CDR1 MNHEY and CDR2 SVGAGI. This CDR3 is CASSYYGTEGEQYF. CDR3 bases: TGTGCCAGCAGTTACTATGGGACAGAAGGCGAGCAGTACTTC.

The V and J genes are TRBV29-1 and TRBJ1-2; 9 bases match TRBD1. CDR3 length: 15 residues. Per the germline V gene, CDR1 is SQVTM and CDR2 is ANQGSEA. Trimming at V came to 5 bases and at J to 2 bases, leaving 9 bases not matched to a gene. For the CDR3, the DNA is TGCAGCGTTCCCCTACCGGACAGGGGAAACTATGGCTACACCTTC. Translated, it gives CSVPLPDRGNYGYTF.

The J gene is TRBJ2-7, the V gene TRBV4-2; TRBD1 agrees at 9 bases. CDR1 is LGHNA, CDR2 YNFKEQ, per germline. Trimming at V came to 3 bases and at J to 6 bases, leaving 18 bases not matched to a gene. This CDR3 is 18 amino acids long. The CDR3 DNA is TGTGCCAGCAGCCAGTCGCAAACAGTAACAGGGGGCCCCCGCGAGCAGTACTTC. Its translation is CASSQSQTVTGGPREQYF.

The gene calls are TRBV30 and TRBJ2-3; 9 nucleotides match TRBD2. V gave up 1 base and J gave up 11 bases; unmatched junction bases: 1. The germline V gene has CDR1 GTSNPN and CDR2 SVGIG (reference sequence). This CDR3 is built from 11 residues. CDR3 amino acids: CAWSEAGGQYF. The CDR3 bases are TGTGCCTGGAGTGAAGCGGGGGGGCAGTATTTT. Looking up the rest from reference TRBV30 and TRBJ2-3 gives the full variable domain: SQTIHQWPATLVQPVGSPLSLECTVEGTSNPNLYWYRQAAGRGLQLLFYSVGIGQISSEVPQNLSASRPQDRQFILSSKKLLLSDSGFYLCAWSEAGGQYFGPGTRLTVL.

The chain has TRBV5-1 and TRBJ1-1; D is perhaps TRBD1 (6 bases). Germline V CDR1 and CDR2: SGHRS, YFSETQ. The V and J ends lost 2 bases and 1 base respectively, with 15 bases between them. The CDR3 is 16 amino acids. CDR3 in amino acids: CASSFARGAENTEAFF. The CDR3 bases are TGCGCCAGCAGCTTTGCCCGGGGGGCGGAGAACACTGAAGCTTTCTTT.

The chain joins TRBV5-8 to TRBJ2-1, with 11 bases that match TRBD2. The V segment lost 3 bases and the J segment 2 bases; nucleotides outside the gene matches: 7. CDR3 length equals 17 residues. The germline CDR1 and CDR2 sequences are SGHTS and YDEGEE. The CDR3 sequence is CASSSRLAGRPYNEQFF. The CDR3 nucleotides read TGTGCCAGCAGCTCGAGACTAGCGGGGCGACCCTACAATGAGCAGTTCTTC.

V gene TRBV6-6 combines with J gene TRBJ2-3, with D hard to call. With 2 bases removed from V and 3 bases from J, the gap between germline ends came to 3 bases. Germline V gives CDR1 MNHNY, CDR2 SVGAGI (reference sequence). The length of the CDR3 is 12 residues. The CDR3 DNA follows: TGTGCCAGCAGTTACGCGACAGATACGCAGTATTTT. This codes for CASSYATDTQYF.

The CDR3 bases are TGTGCCAGCAGCTTAGGAGTGACAGCGCTAACCACAGATACGCAGTATTTT. Its protein product is CASSLGVTALTTDTQYF. This rearrangement joins TRBV13 to TRBJ2-3; maybe TRBD1 (5 bases). Germline assignment: CDR1 PRHDT and CDR2 FYEKMQ (reference sequence). V was clipped by 0 bases and J by 2 bases, with 15 bases between them. The CDR3 sequence is 17 residues long.

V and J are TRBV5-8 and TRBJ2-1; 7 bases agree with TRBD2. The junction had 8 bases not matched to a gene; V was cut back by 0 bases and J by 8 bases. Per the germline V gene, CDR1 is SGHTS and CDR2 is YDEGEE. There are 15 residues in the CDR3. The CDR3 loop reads CASSLGAGEKDEQFF. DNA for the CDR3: TGTGCCAGCAGCTTGGGTGCGGGAGAAAAGGATGAGCAGTTCTTC.

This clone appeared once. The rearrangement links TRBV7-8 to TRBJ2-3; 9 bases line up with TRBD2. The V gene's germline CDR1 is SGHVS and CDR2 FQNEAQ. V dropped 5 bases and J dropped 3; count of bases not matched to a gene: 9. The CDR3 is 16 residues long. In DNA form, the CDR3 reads TGTGCCAGCAGCCCCCATAGCGGGGGCGAGACAGATACGCAGTATTTT. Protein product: CASSPHSGGETDTQYF.